This TCR beta chain was sequenced during a study of cytotoxic CD8 clonotypes in ibrutinib-treated CLL. Looking at the study overall: The authors obtained response samples at a median of roughly twelve months of treatment, range 6 to 36.

Produced via immunoSEQ multiplex PCR; TCRdb's table is partial and in-frame only. The sample includes some 200,000 clones, roughly 77% of them seen just once. Trimming cost V 5 bases and J 8 bases, with 10 bases left between them. CDR3 size: 11 residues. The germline V gene has CDR1 SGHDT and CDR2 YYEEEE. The sample in question was PBMCs, obtained after 12 months of ibrutinib treatment. This TCR was recovered from a human donor with chronic lymphocytic leukemia. J is TRBJ1-2 and V is TRBV5-6; D might be TRBD1 (6 bases). The chain's CDR3 is CASSITGGYTF. The CDR3 DNA reads as TGTGCCAGCAGTATAACAGGGGGCTACACCTTC.